The clone carrying this T cell receptor (beta chain) was detected only a few times. This specimen comes from a study of T-cell memory formation after mild COVID-19. Using constant-segment primers, 5'RACE produced TCR alpha and TCR beta cDNA libraries carrying sample barcodes and UMIs. TCRdb reprocessed the 5' RACE reads via MiXCR and lists one record per CDR3 protein. This table holds around 250,000 distinct CDR3 sequences, 16% found once. The V gene's germline CDR1 is SGHTA and CDR2 FQGNSA. The CDR3 consists of 14 residues. The V end was cut by 6 bases, the J end by 2 bases, with 12 bases between. J is TRBJ2-3 and V is TRBV7-2; a weak D match, TRBD1 (6 bases). The source is a man younger than 30 who had mild COVID-19 (a few samples of this study predate the infection). Cell type and time point are not known. The material sequenced was PBMCs or a T cell subset sorted from them (not recorded which). The CDR3 sequence is CASRRRTATDTQYF. DNA of the CDR3: TGTGCCAGCAGGAGACGGACAGCCACAGATACGCAGTATTTT.